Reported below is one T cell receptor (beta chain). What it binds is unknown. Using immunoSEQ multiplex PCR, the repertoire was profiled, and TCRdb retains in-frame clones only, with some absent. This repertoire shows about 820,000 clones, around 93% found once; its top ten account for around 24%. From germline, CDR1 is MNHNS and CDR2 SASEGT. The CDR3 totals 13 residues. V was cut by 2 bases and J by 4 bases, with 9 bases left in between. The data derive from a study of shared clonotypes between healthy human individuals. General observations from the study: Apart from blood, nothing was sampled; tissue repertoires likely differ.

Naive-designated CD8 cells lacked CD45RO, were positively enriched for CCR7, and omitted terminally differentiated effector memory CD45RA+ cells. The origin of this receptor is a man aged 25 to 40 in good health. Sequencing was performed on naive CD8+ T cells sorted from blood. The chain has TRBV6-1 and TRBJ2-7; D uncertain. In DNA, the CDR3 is TGTGCCAGCAGTGAACCCCCAAAGTACGAGCAGTACTTC. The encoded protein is CASSEPPKYEQYF.